The rows below give T cell receptor beta chains drawn from one sample of a study of blood T cell repertoires in COVID-19. The method was immunoSEQ multiplex PCR; TCRdb's version includes in-frame clones alone and lacks a portion of them. The sample holds 25,000 to 35,000 clones, approximately 91% seen once. Sample: peripheral blood. All receptors derive from a human donor with active COVID-19. The donor label of this sample is uncertain. Both conserved end residues are part of each CDR3. The D gene is left open where the match is weak. The size entry is marked missing in some rows and otherwise reads once, few, many or a size class.

D: NA
V: TRBV2
size: NA
J: TRBJ2-7
DNA: TGTGCCAGCAGGGAGGGCCCCTACGAGCAGTACTTC
CDR3: CASREGPYEQYF

D: NA
V: TRBV6-1
size: NA
J: TRBJ2-1
DNA: TGTGCCAGCAGTGAATTTGATACAGGGTACCCCGAATACAATGAGCAGTTCTTC
CDR3: CASSEFDTGYPEYNEQFF

D: NA
V: TRBV27
size: once
J: TRBJ1-2
DNA: TGTGCCAGCAGTTTATCCAAACAGGGCTACTATGGCTACACCTTC
CDR3: CASSLSKQGYYGYTF

D: NA
V: TRBV5-1
size: NA
J: TRBJ2-7
DNA: TGCGCCAGCAGCGTGCAACCGGGACTTCATTACGAGCAGTACTTC
CDR3: CASSVQPGLHYEQYF

D: TRBD1
V: TRBV4-3
size: NA
J: TRBJ2-4
DNA: TGCGCCAGCAGCCAAGGACAGGGATGGGACATTCAGTACTTC
CDR3: CASSQGQGWDIQYF

D: NA
V: TRBV15
size: NA
J: TRBJ1-3
DNA: TGTGCCACCAGCAGGGAGGCGGTGGGTTCTGGAAACACCATATATTTT
CDR3: CATSREAVGSGNTIYF

D: NA
V: TRBV28
size: NA
J: TRBJ2-6
DNA: TGTGCCAGCAGTTTGAATGGGGGACACTCTGGGGCCAACGTCCTGACTTTC
CDR3: CASSLNGGHSGANVLTF

D: NA
V: TRBV5-1
size: NA
J: TRBJ2-7
DNA: TGCGCCAGCAGATACTCCGGGACTTTTTCCTACGAGCAGTACTTC
CDR3: CASRYSGTFSYEQYF

D: NA
V: TRBV28
size: NA
J: TRBJ2-5
DNA: TGTGCCAGCAGATCTCCGGACGGGGTTTGGGAGACCCAGTACTTC
CDR3: CASRSPDGVWETQYF

D: NA
V: TRBV28
size: NA
J: TRBJ2-3
DNA: TGTGCCAGCAGTCCCGGAGGGGGCGGTTTTAGCACAGATACGCAGTATTTT
CDR3: CASSPGGGGFSTDTQYF

D: TRBD2
V: TRBV19
size: NA
J: TRBJ2-3
DNA: TGTGCCAGTAGTATAGGACTAGCGGGATCCACAGATACGCAGTATTTT
CDR3: CASSIGLAGSTDTQYF

D: NA
V: TRBV2
size: NA
J: TRBJ2-7
DNA: TGTGCCAGCAGTGAAGGGTTCAGCGAGCAGTACTTC
CDR3: CASSEGFSEQYF

D: NA
V: TRBV15
size: NA
J: TRBJ2-1
DNA: TGTGCCACCAGCAGAGATACGCCTAGCTACAATGAGCAGTTCTTC
CDR3: CATSRDTPSYNEQFF

D: NA
V: TRBV7-9
size: once
J: TRBJ2-3
DNA: TGTGCCAGCAGCTTAGTCGGGACTGGAGATACGCAGTATTTT
CDR3: CASSLVGTGDTQYF

D: TRBD2
V: TRBV11-2
size: NA
J: TRBJ2-1
DNA: TGTGCCAGCAGCTTAGTGCCGGGGGGGCCATTTGAGCAGTTCTTC
CDR3: CASSLVPGGPFEQFF

D: NA
V: TRBV6-1
size: NA
J: TRBJ2-3
DNA: TGTGCCAGCAGTGAAATGGGCGGGAGCACAGATACGCAGTATTTT
CDR3: CASSEMGGSTDTQYF

D: TRBD1
V: TRBV6-1
size: NA
J: TRBJ2-1
DNA: TGTGCCAGCAGTGAAGCGGCAGGGGGTTCCTACTACAATGAGCAGTTCTTC
CDR3: CASSEAAGGSYYNEQFF

D: TRBD2
V: TRBV30
size: NA
J: TRBJ2-7
DNA: TGTGCCTGGAGTAGCGGGGGGTGGAAGCAGTACTTC
CDR3: CAWSSGGWKQYF

D: TRBD2
V: TRBV7-3
size: NA
J: TRBJ2-1
DNA: TGTGCCAGCAGCTCCGGGACTAGCCCCGGGAATGAGCAGTTCTTC
CDR3: CASSSGTSPGNEQFF

D: NA
V: TRBV7-8
size: NA
J: TRBJ1-5
DNA: TGTGCCAGCAGCTTACTACCGGGGAATCAGCCCCAGCATTTT
CDR3: CASSLLPGNQPQHF

D: TRBD2
V: TRBV7-2
size: NA
J: TRBJ2-7
DNA: TGTGCCAGCAGCCCGGGACTAGCGGGAGCTCGGCTGAGCACCTACGAGCAGTACTTC
CDR3: CASSPGLAGARLSTYEQYF

D: NA
V: TRBV27
size: NA
J: TRBJ2-1
DNA: TGTGCCAGCAGTCCTAGAAGGCCAACCTACAATGAGCAGTTCTTC
CDR3: CASSPRRPTYNEQFF

D: TRBD1
V: TRBV2
size: NA
J: TRBJ1-2
DNA: TGTGCCAGCGGGTCGGGACAGGGGGCATGGTATGGCTACACCTTC
CDR3: CASGSGQGAWYGYTF

D: NA
V: TRBV27
size: NA
J: TRBJ2-1
DNA: TGTGCCAGCAGACAGGGTTTTCGGGACAATGAGCAGTTCTTC
CDR3: CASRQGFRDNEQFF

D: TRBD2
V: TRBV3-1/TRBV3-2
size: NA
J: TRBJ2-3
DNA: TGTGCCAGCAGCCCCCTGGGGAGGGAGGTGCATTTT
CDR3: CASSPLGREVHF

D: NA
V: TRBV7-8
size: NA
J: TRBJ2-1
DNA: TGTGCCAGCAGCTTGGGGGGGCTAATCTCCTACAATGAGCAGTTCTTC
CDR3: CASSLGGLISYNEQFF

D: NA
V: TRBV5-1
size: once
J: TRBJ1-1
DNA: TGCGCCAGCAGCTTGGTCATTCAATCTGAAGCTTTCTTT
CDR3: CASSLVIQSEAFF

D: NA
V: TRBV19
size: NA
J: TRBJ1-4
DNA: TGTGCCAGTACCCCGGCGGGGGCGAGAAAACTGTTTTTT
CDR3: CASTPAGARKLFF

D: NA
V: TRBV7-2
size: NA
J: TRBJ1-5
DNA: TGTGCCAGCAGCTTAGAGTTCGGGCAGGGAAGCTATAGCAATCAGCCCCAGCATTTT
CDR3: CASSLEFGQGSYSNQPQHF

D: NA
V: TRBV27
size: NA
J: TRBJ2-5
DNA: TGTGCCAGCAGTGTGGGCACCAGGGTCCAAGAGACCCAGTACTTC
CDR3: CASSVGTRVQETQYF

D: TRBD1
V: TRBV5-5
size: NA
J: TRBJ1-5
DNA: TGTGCCAGCAGCACCGGGACAGGGGAGGGACAGCCCCAGCATTTT
CDR3: CASSTGTGEGQPQHF

D: NA
V: TRBV5-1
size: NA
J: TRBJ1-2
DNA: TGCGCCAGCAGCCAACAGGAATTCTATGGCTACACCTTC
CDR3: CASSQQEFYGYTF

D: TRBD2
V: TRBV5-1
size: NA
J: TRBJ2-1
DNA: TGCGCCAGCCTAGACCCAGCGGGGGGTTACAATGAGCAGTTCTTC
CDR3: CASLDPAGGYNEQFF

D: TRBD1
V: TRBV7-2
size: NA
J: TRBJ2-1
DNA: TGTGCCAGCAGTCCGGACAGGGGCTTTTTCTATGAGCAGTTCTTC
CDR3: CASSPDRGFFYEQFF

D: TRBD1
V: TRBV27
size: once
J: TRBJ1-1
DNA: TGTGCCAGCAGTTTGTCCTCTCTGGGACAGGGTTACACTGAAGCTTTCTTT
CDR3: CASSLSSLGQGYTEAFF